This T cell receptor beta chain comes out of a study of blood T cell repertoires in COVID-19. About the study: The study drew acute and convalescent COVID-19 samples from the United States, Italy and Spain. PBMCs, B-cell-depleted T cells, or T cells provided the cDNA or gDNA that made up the material.

This clone showed up just a few times. Original analysis: How many nucleated cells were present was estimated from reference gene primer amplification. The repertoire was sequenced with immunoSEQ multiplex PCR; TCRdb's copy has only in-frame clones and lacks some. V and J calls and clone size are as listed in that table; D and trimming were resolved from the DNA. The sample yields around 130,000 clones, around 85% seen once. Germline lookup yields CDR1 LGHDT and CDR2 YNNKEL (reference sequence). The CDR3 extends over 15 amino acids. V lost 0 bases and J lost 5, with 11 bases in between. The receptor comes from a woman aged 45-65 years with acute or convalescent COVID-19. The chain has TRBV3-1 (or the pseudogene TRBV3-2) and TRBJ1-5; the D gene is possibly TRBD1 (6 bases). The material sequenced was peripheral blood. The DNA of the CDR3 is TGTGCCAGCAGCCAAGATCCCAGGGGATATCAGCCCCAGCATTTT. Translation: CASSQDPRGYQPQHF.